This T cell receptor (beta chain) was captured by sequencing in a study of regulatory T cells in long-lasting Graves disease. Study-wide background: Over 5 years on antithyroid drugs plus positive TSH receptor antibodies marked Graves' disease as persistent.

Time point reported: persistent/refractory GD, antithyroid drugs over 5 years with positive TRAb. The TCR library was prepared using RNA isolated from PBMCs. The peripheral blood volume drawn was 7.5 to 9.5 milliliters, and it was collected into EDTA tubes. Arm-PCR of CDR3 regions with iRepertoire HTBI primers generated TCR beta libraries. In TCRdb, the multiplex PCR reads were re-called with MiXCR into one record per CDR3 protein. The sample lists 300,000 to 400,000 distinct CDR3 sequences, 15% to 20% seen once, with less than 35% in the top ten. This clonotype appeared many times. This TCR derives from a female donor with Graves disease. The sample here was peripheral blood mononuclear cells (PBMCs), taken when the disease was refractory, from a patient treated with antithyroid drugs.

The CDR3 protein is CASRPEQGLVGYTF. CDR3 sequence (DNA): TGTGCCAGCAGACCGGAACAGGGTTTGGTAGGCTACACCTTC. The rearrangement links TRBV6-1 to TRBJ1-2, with D perhaps TRBD1 (6 bases). The germline V and J ends were trimmed by 6 bases and 8 bases, with 19 bases remaining between them. The CDR3 spans 14 residues. Germline V gene data show CDR1 as MNHNS and CDR2 as SASEGT.